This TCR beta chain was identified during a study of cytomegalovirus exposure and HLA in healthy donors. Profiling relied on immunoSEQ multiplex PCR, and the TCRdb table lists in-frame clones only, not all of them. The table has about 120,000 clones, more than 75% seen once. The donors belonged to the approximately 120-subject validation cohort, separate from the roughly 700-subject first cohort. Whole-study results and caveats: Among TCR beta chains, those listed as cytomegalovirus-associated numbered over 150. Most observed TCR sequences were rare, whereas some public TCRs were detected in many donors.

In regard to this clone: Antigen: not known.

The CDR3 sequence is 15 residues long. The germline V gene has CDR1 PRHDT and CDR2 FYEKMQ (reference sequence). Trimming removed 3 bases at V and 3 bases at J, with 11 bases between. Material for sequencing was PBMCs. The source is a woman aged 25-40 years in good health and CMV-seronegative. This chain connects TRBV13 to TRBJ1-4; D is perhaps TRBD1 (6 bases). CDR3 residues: CASSFWTDSNEKLFF. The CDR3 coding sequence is TGTGCCAGCAGCTTTTGGACAGACTCTAATGAAAAACTGTTTTTT.